This T cell receptor beta chain stems from a study of radiation and T cells in renal cell carcinoma. Findings of the study overall: From baseline, blood top tumor clonotypes peaked at 2 weeks post-radiation.

CDR1 and CDR2 from the germline V gene are MNHNS and SASEGT. V was trimmed by 9 bases and J by 7 bases, leaving 13 bases between them. The CDR3 consists of 12 residues. Documented time point: blood 2 weeks post-SBRT. The treatment is: 15 Gy SBRT to primary tumor, nephrectomy 4 weeks later. The tumor was a clear cell renal cell carcinoma. TCRdb keeps only in-frame clones here, not all; method: immunoSEQ multiplex PCR. The sample includes about 130,000 clones, around 80% of them seen just once. On this clone: Its target is not known.

Sample: blood, taken from a patient whose treatment included radiotherapy and nephrectomy. This sequence joins TRBV6-1 and TRBJ2-4, with D possibly TRBD1 on 5 matching bases. This TCR derives from a man aged 45 to 65 with renal cell carcinoma. As DNA, the CDR3 is TGTGCCAGTGATGACAGCGCGAACATTCAGTACTTC. Residues: CASDDSANIQYF.